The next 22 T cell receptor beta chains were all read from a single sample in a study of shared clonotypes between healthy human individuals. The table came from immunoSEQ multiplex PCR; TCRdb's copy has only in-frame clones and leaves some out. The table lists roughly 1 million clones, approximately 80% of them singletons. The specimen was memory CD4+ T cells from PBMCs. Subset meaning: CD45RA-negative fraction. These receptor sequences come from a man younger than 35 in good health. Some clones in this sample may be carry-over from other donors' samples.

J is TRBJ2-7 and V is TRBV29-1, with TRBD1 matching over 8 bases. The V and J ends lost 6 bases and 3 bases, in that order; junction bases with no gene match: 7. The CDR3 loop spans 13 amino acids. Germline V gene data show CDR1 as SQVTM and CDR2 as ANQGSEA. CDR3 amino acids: CSVGQDDFYEQYF. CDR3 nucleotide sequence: TGCAGCGTGGGACAGGACGATTTCTACGAGCAGTACTTC.

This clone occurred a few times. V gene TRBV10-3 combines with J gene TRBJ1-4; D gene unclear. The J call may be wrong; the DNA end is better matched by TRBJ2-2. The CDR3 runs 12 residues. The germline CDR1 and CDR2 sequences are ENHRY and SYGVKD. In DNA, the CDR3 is TGTGCCATCAGCAGCAACCACAGGGAGCTGTTTTTT. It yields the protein CAISSNHRELFF.

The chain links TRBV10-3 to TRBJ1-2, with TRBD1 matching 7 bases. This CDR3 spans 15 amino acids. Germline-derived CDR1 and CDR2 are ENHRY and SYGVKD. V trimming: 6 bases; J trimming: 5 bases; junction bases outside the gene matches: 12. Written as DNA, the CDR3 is TGTGCCATCAGATCTGACAGGGTAATAGCGTATGGCTACACCTTC. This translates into CAIRSDRVIAYGYTF.

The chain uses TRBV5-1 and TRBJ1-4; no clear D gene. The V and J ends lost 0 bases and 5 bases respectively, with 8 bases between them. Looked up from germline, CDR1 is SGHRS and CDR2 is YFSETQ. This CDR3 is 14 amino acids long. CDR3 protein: CASSLGSENEKLFF. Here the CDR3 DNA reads TGCGCCAGCAGCTTGGGGTCAGAGAATGAAAAACTGTTTTTT.

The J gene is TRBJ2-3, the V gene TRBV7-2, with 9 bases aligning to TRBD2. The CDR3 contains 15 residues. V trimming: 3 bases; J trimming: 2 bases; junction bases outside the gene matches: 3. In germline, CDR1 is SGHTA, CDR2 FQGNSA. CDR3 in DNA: TGTGCCAGCAGCTTCCTAGCGGGAAACACAGATACGCAGTATTTT. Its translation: CASSFLAGNTDTQYF.

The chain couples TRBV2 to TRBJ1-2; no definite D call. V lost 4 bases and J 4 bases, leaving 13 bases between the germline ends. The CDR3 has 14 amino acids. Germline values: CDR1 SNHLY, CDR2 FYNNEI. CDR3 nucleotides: TGTGCCAGCAGTGTCGACTCGACACTCTATGGCTACACCTTC. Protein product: CASSVDSTLYGYTF.

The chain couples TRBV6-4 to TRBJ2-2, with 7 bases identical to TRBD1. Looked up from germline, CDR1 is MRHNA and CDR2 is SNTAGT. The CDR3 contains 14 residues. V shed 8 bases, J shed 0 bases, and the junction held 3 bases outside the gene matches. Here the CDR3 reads CASRTGPNTGELFF. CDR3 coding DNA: TGTGCCAGCCGGACAGGCCCGAACACCGGGGAGCTGTTTTTT.

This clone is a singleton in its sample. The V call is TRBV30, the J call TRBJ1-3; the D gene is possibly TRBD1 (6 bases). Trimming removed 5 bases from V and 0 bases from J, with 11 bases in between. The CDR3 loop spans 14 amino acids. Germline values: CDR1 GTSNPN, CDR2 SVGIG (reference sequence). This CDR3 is CAWGGRISGNTIYF. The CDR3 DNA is TGTGCCTGGGGGGGGCGGATCTCTGGAAACACCATATATTTT.

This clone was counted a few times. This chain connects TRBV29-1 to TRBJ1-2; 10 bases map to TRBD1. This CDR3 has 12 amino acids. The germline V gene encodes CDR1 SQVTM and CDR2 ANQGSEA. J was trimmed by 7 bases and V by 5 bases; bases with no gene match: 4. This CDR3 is CSVRTGGGGYTF. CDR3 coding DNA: TGCAGCGTTCGGACAGGGGGAGGTGGCTACACCTTC.

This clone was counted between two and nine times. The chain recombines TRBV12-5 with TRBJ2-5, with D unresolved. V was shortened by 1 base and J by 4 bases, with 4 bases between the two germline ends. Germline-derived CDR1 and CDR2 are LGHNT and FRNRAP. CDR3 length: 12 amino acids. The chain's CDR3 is CASGLGIETQYF. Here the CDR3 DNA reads TGTGCTAGTGGTTTGGGGATAGAGACCCAGTACTTC.

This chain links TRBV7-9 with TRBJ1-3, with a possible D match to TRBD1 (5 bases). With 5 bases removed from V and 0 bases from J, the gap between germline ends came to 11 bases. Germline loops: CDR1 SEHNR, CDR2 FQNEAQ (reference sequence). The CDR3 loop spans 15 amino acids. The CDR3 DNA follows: TGTGCCAGCAGCCGCTCAGGGAGCTCTGGAAACACCATATATTTT. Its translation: CASSRSGSSGNTIYF.

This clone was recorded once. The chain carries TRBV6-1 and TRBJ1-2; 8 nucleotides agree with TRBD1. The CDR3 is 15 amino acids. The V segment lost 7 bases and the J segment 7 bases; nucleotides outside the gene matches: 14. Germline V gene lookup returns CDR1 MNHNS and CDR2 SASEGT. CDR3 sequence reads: CASTRQQPDRGGYTF. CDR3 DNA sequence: TGTGCCAGCACGAGGCAGCAGCCTGACAGGGGTGGCTACACCTTC.

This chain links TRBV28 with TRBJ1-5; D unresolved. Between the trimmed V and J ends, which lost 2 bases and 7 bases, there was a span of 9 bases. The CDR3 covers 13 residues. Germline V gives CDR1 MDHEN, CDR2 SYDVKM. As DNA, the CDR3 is TGTGCCAGCAGTTTACCCGGGGTCCAGCCCCAGCATTTT. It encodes CASSLPGVQPQHF.

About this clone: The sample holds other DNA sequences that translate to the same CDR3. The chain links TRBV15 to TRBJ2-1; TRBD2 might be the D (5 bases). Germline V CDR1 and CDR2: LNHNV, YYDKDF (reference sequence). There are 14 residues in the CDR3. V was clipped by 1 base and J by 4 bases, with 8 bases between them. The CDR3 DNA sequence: TGTGCCACCAGCAGAGTTGGACTTTACAATGAGCAGTTCTTC. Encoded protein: CATSRVGLYNEQFF. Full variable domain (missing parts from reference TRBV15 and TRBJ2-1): DAMVIQNPRYQVTQFGKPVTLSCSQTLNHNVMYWYQQKSSQAPKLLFHYYDKDFNNEADTPDNFQSRRPNTSFCFLDIRSPGLGDTAMYLCATSRVGLYNEQFFGPGTRLTVL.

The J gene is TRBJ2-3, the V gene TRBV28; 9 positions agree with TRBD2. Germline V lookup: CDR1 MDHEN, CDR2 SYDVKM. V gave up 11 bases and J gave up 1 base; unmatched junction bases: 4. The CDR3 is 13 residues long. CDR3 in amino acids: CAGGRGGTDTQYF. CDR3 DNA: TGTGCCGGCGGGAGGGGAGGCACAGATACGCAGTATTTT. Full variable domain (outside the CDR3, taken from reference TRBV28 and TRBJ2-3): DVKVTQSSRYLVKRTGEKVFLECVQDMDHENMFWYRQDPGLGLRLIYFSYDVKMKEKGDIPEGYSVSREKKERFSLILESASTNQTSMYLCAGGRGGTDTQYFGPGTRLTVL.

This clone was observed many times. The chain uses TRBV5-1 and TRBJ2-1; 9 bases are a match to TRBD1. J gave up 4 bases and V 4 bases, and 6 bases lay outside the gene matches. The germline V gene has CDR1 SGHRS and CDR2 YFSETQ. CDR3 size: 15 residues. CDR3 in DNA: TGCGCCAGCAGCGAGGCCGGACAGGGGTACAATGAGCAGTTCTTC. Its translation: CASSEAGQGYNEQFF.

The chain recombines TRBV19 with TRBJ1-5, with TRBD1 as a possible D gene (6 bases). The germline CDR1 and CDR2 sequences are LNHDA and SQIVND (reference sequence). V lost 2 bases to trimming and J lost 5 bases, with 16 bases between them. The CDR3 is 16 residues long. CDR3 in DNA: TGTGCCAGTAGTATAATCCACAGGGCAGGATATCAGCCCCAGCATTTT. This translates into CASSIIHRAGYQPQHF.

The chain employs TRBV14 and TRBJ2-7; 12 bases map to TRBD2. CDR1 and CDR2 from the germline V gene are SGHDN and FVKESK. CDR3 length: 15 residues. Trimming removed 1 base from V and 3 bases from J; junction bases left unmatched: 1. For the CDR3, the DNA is TGTGCCAGCAGCCAAGGGACTAGCGGGAACTACGAGCAGTACTTC. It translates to CASSQGTSGNYEQYF.

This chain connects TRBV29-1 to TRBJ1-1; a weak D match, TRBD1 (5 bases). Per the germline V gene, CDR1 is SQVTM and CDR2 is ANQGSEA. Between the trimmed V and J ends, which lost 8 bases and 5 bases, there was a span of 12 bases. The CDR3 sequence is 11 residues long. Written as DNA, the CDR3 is TGCAGCCCCCGGACACCTACTGAAGCTTTCTTT. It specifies CSPRTPTEAFF.

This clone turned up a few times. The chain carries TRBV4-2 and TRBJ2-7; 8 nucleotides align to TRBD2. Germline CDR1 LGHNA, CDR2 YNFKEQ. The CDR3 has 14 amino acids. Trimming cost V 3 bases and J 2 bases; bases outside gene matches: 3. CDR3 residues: CASSHREGAYEQYF. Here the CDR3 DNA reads TGTGCCAGCAGCCATCGGGAGGGAGCCTACGAGCAGTACTTC.

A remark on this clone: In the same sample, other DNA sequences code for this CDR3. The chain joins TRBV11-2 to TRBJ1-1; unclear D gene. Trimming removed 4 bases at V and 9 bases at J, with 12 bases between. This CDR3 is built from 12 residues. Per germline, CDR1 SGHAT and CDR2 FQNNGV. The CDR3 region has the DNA TGTGCCAGCAGCTCGGGCCACCGGCAAGCTTTCTTT. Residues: CASSSGHRQAFF.

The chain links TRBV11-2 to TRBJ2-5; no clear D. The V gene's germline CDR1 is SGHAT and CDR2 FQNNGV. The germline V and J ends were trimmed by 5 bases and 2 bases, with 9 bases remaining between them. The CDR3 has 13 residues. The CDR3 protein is CASSPPSQETQYF. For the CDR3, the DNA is TGTGCCAGCAGCCCCCCCAGTCAAGAGACCCAGTACTTC.